This T cell receptor (beta chain) is drawn from a study of shared clonotypes between healthy human individuals. Across the whole study: Per donor, CD8 memory used one plate, CD8 naive used two, CD4 memory used three and CD4 naive used three.

On this clone: The target antigen is unknown.

Original data processing: ImmunoSEQ junction-only sequences lacked quality scores, so their filtering differed. Measured with immunoSEQ multiplex PCR; TCRdb has only the in-frame clones, and not every one. The DNA was the basis for D and trimming; V, J and clone size are from that table. Of about 300,000 clones listed, approximately 79% are singletons. The J segment lost 4 bases and the V segment lost 7 bases, leaving 7 bases of the junction unmatched. The germline V gene has CDR1 MDHEN and CDR2 SYDVKM. The CDR3 totals 13 residues. The study, taken as a whole, reports: A small donor pool kept down the genetic and exposure-history diversity that was represented. Naive subsets usually exceeded memory subsets in estimated richness.

Source material: memory CD4+ T cells sorted from blood. This sample's subset: CD45RA-negative fraction. The TCR comes from a man younger than 45 in good health. The chain couples TRBV28 to TRBJ2-7, with 7 bases aligning to TRBD1. CDR3 region: CASTDRVMYEQYF. CDR3 in DNA: TGTGCCAGCACCGACAGGGTTATGTACGAGCAGTACTTC.